This T cell receptor beta chain is drawn from a study of T-cell reconstitution after alpha-beta-depleted transplantation in children. In this sample, this clonotype turned up a few times. This CDR3 is built from 13 residues. Trimming removed 5 bases at V and 0 bases at J, with 4 bases between. CDR1 MNHEY and CDR2 SVGEGT come from the germline V gene. A library of TCRbeta sequences, prepared with unique molecular identifiers, was generated. TCRdb re-called the PCR reads through MiXCR, storing one row per CDR3 protein. The data contain 200,000 to 250,000 distinct CDR3 sequences, approximately 9.5% of them singletons.

The sequencing here drew on PBMCs from the stem cell graft donor, taken from the stem cell graft. The genes are TRBV6-2 or TRBV6-3 and TRBJ2-2; D gene unclear. This TCR was sampled from a human donor who donated a stem cell graft to a child with acute lymphoblastic leukemia. CDR3 sequence reads: CASSRTNTGELFF. CDR3 coding DNA: TGTGCCAGCAGTCGGACGAACACCGGGGAGCTGTTTTTT.